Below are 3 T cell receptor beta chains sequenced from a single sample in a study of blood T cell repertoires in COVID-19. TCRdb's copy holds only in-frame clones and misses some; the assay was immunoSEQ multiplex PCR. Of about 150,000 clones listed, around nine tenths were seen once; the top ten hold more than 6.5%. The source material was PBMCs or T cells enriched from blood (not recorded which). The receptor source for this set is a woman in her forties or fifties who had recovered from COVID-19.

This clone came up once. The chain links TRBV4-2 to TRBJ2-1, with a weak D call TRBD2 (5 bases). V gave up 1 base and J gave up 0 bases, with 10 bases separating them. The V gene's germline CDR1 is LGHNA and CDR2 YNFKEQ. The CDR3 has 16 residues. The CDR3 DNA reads TGTGCCAGCAGCCAAGCAATAGCGACCTCCTACAATGAGCAGTTCTTC. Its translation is CASSQAIATSYNEQFF.

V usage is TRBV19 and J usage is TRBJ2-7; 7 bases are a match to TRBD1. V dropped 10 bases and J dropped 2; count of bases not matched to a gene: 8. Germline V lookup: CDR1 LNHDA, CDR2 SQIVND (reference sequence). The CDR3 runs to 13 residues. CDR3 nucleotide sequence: TGTGCCACTCGCCCAGGGGGTACCTACGAGCAGTACTTC. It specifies CATRPGGTYEQYF.

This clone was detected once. CDR3 coding DNA: TGTGCCAGCCACAGGGGGCTTCCGGCTTTCTTT. Translation: CASHRGLPAFF. The rearrangement links TRBV2 to TRBJ1-1; 9 bases are shared with TRBD1. CDR1 is SNHLY, CDR2 FYNNEI, per germline. The CDR3 length is 11 residues. The V segment lost 8 bases and the J segment 11 bases; nucleotides outside the gene matches: 6.